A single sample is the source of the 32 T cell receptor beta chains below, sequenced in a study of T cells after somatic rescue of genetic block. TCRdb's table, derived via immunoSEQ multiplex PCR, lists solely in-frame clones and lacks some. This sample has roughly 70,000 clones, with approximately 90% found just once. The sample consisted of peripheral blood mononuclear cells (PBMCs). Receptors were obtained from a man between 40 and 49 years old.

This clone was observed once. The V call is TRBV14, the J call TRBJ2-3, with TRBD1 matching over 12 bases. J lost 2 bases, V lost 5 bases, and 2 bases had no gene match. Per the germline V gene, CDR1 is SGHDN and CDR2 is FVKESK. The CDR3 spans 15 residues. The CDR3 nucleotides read TGTGCCAGCAGCGGGACAGGGGGCTACACAGATACGCAGTATTTT. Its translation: CASSGTGGYTDTQYF.

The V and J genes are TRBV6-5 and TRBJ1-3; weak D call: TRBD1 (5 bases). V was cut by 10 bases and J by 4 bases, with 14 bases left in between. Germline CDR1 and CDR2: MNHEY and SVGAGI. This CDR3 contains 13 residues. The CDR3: CATSGGWGNTIYF. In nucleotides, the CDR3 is TGTGCCACCTCTGGGGGTTGGGGAAACACCATATATTTT.

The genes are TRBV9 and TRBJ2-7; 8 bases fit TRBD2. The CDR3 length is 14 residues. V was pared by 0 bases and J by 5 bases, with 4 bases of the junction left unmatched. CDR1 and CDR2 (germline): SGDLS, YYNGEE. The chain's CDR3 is CASSVGGGTNEQYF. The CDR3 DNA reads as TGTGCCAGCAGCGTAGGCGGGGGGACTAACGAGCAGTACTTC.

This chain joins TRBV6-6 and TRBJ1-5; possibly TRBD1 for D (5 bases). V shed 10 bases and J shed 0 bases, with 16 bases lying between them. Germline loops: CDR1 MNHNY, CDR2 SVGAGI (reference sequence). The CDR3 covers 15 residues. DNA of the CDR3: TGTGCCACCCGCTCGGGGGGGTATAGCAATCAGCCCCAGCATTTT. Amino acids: CATRSGGYSNQPQHF.

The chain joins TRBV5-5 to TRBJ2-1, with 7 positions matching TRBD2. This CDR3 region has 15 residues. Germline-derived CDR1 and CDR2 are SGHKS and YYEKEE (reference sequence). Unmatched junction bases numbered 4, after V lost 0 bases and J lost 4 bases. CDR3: CASSLAAGEYNEQFF. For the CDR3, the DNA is TGTGCCAGCAGCTTGGCGGCGGGAGAGTACAATGAGCAGTTCTTC.

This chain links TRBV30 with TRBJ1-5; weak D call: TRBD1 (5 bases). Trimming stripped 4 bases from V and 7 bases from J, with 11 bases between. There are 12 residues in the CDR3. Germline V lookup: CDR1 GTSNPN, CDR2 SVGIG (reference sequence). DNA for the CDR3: TGTGCCTGGAATCGGGGGGTCCAGCCCCAGCATTTT. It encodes CAWNRGVQPQHF.

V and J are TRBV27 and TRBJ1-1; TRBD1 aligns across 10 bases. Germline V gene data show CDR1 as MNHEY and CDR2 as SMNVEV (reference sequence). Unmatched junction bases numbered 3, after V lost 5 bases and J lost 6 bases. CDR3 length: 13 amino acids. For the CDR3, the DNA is TGTGCCAGCAGTGTAGGGACAGGGGCTGAAGCTTTCTTT. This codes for CASSVGTGAEAFF.

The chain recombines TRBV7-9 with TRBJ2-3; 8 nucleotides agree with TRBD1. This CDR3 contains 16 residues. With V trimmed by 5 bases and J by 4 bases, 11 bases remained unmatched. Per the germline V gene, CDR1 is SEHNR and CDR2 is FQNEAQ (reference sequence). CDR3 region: CASSTRQGKRADTQYF. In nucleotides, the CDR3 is TGTGCCAGCAGCACTCGACAGGGGAAGAGGGCAGATACGCAGTATTTT.

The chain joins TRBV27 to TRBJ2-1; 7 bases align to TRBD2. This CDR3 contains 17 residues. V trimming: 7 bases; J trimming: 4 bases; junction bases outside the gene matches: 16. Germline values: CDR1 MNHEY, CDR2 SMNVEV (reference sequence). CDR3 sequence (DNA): TGTGCCAGCACCCCGGGGGGAAGCGGAGTCGGTTACAATGAGCAGTTCTTC. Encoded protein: CASTPGGSGVGYNEQFF.

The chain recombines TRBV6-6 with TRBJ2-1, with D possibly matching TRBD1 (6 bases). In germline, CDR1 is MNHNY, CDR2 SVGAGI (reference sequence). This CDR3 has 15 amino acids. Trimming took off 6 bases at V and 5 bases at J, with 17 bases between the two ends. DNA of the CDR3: TGTGCCAGCAGCCAACTCGGGACATTGAACAATGAGCAGTTCTTC. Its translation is CASSQLGTLNNEQFF.

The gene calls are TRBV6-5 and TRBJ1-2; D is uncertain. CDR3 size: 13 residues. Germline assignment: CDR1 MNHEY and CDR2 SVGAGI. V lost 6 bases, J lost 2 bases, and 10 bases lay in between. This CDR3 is CASRPTLNYGYTF. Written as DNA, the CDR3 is TGTGCCAGCAGACCGACACTAAACTATGGCTACACCTTC.

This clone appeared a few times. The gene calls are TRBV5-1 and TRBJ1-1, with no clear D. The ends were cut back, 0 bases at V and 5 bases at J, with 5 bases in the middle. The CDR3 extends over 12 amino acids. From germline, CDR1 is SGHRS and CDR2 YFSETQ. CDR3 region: CASSLVGTEAFF. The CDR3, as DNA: TGCGCCAGCAGCTTGGTTGGTACTGAAGCTTTCTTT.

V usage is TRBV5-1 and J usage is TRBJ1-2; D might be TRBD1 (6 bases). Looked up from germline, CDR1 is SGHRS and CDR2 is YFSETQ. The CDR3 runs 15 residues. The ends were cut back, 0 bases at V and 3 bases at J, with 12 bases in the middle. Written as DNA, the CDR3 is TGCGCCAGCAGCTTGGTGCCCGGACAGTACTATGGCTACACCTTC. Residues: CASSLVPGQYYGYTF.

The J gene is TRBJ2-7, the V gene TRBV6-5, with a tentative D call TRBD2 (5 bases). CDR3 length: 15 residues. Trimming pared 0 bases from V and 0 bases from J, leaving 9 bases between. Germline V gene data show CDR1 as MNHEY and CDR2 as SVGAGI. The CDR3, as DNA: TGTGCCAGCAGTTACTCGGAAGCGGACTCCTACGAGCAGTACTTC. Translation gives CASSYSEADSYEQYF.

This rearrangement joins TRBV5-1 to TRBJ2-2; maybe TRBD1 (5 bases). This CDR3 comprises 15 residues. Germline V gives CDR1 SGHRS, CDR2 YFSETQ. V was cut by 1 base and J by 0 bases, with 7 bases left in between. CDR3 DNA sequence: TGCGCCAGCAGCTTGCGACAGCCGAACACCGGGGAGCTGTTTTTT. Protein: CASSLRQPNTGELFF.

The DNA for the CDR3 is TGTGCCAGCAGTTTCGGTAACACCGGGGAGCTGTTTTTT. It codes for CASSFGNTGELFF. The rearrangement uses TRBV6-5 and TRBJ2-2; D unclear. CDR1 and CDR2 from the germline V gene are MNHEY and SVGAGI. V lost 4 bases and J lost 2, with 5 bases in between. The CDR3 runs 13 residues.

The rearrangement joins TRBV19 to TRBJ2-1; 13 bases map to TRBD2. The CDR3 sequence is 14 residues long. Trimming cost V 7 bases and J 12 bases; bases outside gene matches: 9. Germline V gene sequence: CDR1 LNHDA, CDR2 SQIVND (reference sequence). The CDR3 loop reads CASNPGTSGTGQFF. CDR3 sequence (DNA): TGTGCCAGTAACCCCGGGACTAGCGGGACTGGGCAGTTCTTC.

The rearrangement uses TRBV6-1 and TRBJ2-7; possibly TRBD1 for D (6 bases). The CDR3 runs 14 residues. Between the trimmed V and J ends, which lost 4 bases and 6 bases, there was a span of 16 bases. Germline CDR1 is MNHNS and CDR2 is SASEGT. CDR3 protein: CASSAQQGAGEQYF. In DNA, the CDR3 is TGTGCCAGCAGTGCCCAACAGGGTGCGGGCGAGCAGTACTTC.

The CDR3 loop reads CASSIDGRASGELFF. CDR3 DNA sequence: TGTGCCAGTAGTATAGACGGGAGGGCCTCCGGGGAGCTGTTTTTT. The chain combines TRBV19 with TRBJ2-2; TRBD2 matches 8 bases. Unmatched junction bases numbered 3, after V lost 0 bases and J lost 6 bases. The germline CDR1 and CDR2 sequences are LNHDA and SQIVND (reference sequence). The CDR3 length is 15 residues.

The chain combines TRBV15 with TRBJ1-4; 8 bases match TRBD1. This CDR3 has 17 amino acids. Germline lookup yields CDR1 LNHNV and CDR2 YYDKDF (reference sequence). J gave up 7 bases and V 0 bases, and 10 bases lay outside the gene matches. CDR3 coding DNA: TGTGCCACCAGCAGAGATTTCGGACAGGGCTTAAGTGAAAAACTGTTTTTT. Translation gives CATSRDFGQGLSEKLFF.

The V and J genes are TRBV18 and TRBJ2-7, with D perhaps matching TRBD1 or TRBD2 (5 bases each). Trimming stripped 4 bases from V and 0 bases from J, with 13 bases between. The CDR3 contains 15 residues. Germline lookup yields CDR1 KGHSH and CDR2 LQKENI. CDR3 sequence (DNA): TGTGCCAGCTCACTCCGGGACGGAGTCTCCTACGAGCAGTACTTC. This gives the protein CASSLRDGVSYEQYF. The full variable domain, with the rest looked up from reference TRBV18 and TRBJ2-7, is NAGVMQNPRHLVRRRGQEARLRCSPMKGHSHVYWYRQLPEEGLKFMVYLQKENIIDESGMPKERFSAEFPKEGPSILRIQQVVRGDSAAYFCASSLRDGVSYEQYFGPGTRLTVT.

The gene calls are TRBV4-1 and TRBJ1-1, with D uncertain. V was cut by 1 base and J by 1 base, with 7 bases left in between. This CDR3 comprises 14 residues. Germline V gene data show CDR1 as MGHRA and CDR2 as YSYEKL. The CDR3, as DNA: TGCGCCAGCAGCCAAGTCCAGGAGAACACTGAAGCTTTCTTT. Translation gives CASSQVQENTEAFF.

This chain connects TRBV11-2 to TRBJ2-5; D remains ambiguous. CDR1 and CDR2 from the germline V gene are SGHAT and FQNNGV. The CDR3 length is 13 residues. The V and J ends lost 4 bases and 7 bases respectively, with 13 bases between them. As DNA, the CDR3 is TGTGCCAGCAGCTCCTTCTTCGACCTGACCCAGTACTTC. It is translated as CASSSFFDLTQYF. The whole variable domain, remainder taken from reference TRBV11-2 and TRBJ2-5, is EAGVAQSPRYKIIEKRQSVAFWCNPISGHATLYWYQQILGQGPKLLIQFQNNGVVDDSQLPKDRFSAERLKGVDSTLKIQPAKLEDSAVYLCASSSFFDLTQYFGPGTRLLVL.

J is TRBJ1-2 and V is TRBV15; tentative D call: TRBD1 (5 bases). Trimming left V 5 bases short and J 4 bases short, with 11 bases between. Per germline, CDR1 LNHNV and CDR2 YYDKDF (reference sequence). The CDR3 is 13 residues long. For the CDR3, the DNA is TGTGCCACCAGCGCGGGGGGATCCTATGGCTACACCTTC. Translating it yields CATSAGGSYGYTF.

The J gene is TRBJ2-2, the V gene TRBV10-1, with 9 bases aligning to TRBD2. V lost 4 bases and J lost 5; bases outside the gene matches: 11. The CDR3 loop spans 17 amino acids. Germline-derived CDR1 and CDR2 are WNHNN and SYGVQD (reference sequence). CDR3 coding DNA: TGCGCCAGCAGTGTTGGAGCGCTAGCGGGACGAACCGGGGAGCTGTTTTTT. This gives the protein CASSVGALAGRTGELFF.

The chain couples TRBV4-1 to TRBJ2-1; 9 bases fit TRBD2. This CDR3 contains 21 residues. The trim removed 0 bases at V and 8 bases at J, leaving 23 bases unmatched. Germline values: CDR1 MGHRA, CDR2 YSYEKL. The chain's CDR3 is CASSQEGRGLAGIGREDEQFF. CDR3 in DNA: TGCGCCAGCAGCCAAGAGGGTCGGGGTCTAGCGGGAATCGGACGGGAGGATGAGCAGTTCTTC.

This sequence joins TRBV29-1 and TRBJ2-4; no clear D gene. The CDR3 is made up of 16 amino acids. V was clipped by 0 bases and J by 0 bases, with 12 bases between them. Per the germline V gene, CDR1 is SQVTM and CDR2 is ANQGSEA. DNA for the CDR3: TGCAGCGTTGAAGATCTAAGTGGTCTAGCCAAAAACATTCAGTACTTC. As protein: CSVEDLSGLAKNIQYF.

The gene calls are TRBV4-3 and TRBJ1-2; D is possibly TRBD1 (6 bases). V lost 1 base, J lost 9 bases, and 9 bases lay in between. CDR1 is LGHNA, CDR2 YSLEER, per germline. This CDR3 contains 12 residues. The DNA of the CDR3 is TGCGCCAGCAGCCAAGCAGGGGCCAGCTACACCTTC. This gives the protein CASSQAGASYTF.

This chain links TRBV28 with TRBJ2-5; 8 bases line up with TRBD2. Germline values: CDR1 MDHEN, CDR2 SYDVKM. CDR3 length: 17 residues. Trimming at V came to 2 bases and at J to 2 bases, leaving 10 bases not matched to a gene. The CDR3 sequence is CASSLEGVLAEQETQYF. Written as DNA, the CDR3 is TGTGCCAGCAGTTTAGAGGGGGTACTAGCGGAACAAGAGACCCAGTACTTC.

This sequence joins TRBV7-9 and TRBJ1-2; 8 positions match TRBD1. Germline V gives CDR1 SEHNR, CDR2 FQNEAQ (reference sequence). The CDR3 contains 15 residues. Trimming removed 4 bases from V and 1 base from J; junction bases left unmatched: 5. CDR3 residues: CASSSPGQVNYGYTF. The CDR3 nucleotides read TGTGCCAGCAGCTCTCCGGGACAGGTTAACTATGGCTACACCTTC.

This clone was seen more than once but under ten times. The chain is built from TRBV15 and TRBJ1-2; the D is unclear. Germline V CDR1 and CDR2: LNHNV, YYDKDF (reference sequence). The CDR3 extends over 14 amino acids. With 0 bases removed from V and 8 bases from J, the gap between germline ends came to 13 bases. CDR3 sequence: CATSREGFSGGYTF. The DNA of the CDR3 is TGTGCCACCAGCAGAGAGGGGTTTTCTGGCGGCTACACCTTC.

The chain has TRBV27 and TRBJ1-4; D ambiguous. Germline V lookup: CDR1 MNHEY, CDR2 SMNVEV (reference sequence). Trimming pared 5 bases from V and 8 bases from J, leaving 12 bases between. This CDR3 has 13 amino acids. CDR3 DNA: TGTGCCAGCAGTCCGGCCCCCTGGGAAAAACTGTTTTTT. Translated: CASSPAPWEKLFF. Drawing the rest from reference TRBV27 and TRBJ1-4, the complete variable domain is EAQVTQNPRYLITVTGKKLTVTCSQNMNHEYMSWYRQDPGLGLRQIYYSMNVEVTDKGDVPEGYKVSRKEKRNFPLILESPSPNQTSLYFCASSPAPWEKLFFGSGTQLSVL.